A single sample gave rise to the 5 T cell receptor beta chains below, sequenced in a study of T cell responses to AZD1222 COVID-19 vaccine. Method: immunoSEQ multiplex PCR; TCRdb's copy keeps in-frame clones and lacks some. Of 240,000 or so clones in the sample, 90% to 95% were seen once. Sequencing used peripheral blood, obtained on day 0 of AZD1222 vaccination. These TCRs come from an adult in good health.

This clone was seen just once. The chain links TRBV19 to TRBJ1-6; 7 bases match TRBD1. V dropped 9 bases and J dropped 7; count of bases not matched to a gene: 18. Germline V gives CDR1 LNHDA, CDR2 SQIVND (reference sequence). This CDR3 spans 17 amino acids. The CDR3 reads CASPCTRRDSLNSPLHF. CDR3 coding DNA: TGTGCCAGCCCTTGCACCCGCCGGGACAGCCTCAATTCACCCCTCCACTTT.

The genes are TRBV10-3 and TRBJ1-1; D remains ambiguous. Germline V CDR1 and CDR2: ENHRY, SYGVKD. Between the trimmed V and J ends, which lost 4 bases and 1 base, there was a span of 10 bases. CDR3 length: 14 amino acids. The CDR3 region has the DNA TGTGCCATCAGTGTCAAAGGCCCGAACACTGAAGCTTTCTTT. It encodes CAISVKGPNTEAFF.

This clone showed up just a few times. The chain combines TRBV2 with TRBJ2-7, with TRBD2 matching 10 bases. The CDR3 loop spans 15 amino acids. Trimming took 2 bases from V and 7 from J; bases not matched to a gene: 8. Germline V gene sequence: CDR1 SNHLY, CDR2 FYNNEI. This CDR3 reads CASSEMASGRREQYF. As DNA, the CDR3 is TGTGCCAGCAGTGAAATGGCTAGCGGGAGAAGGGAGCAGTACTTC.

J is TRBJ2-5 and V is TRBV7-9, with a tentative D call TRBD1 (6 bases). The V gene's germline CDR1 is SEHNR and CDR2 FQNEAQ (reference sequence). Trimming stripped 4 bases from V and 5 bases from J, with 11 bases between. This CDR3 spans 13 amino acids. The CDR3 DNA follows: TGTGCCAGCAGCTCCCGTGGGGGCGAGACCCAGTACTTC. Encoded protein: CASSSRGGETQYF.

The J gene is TRBJ1-5, the V gene TRBV5-4; TRBD1 matches 8 bases. This CDR3 contains 14 residues. Germline V gene sequence: CDR1 SGHNT, CDR2 YYREEE (reference sequence). The ends lost 5 bases at V and 4 bases at J; junction bases unmatched: 5. CDR3 sequence (DNA): TGTGCCAGCAGTCTGGACAGGGCGAATCAGCCCCAGCATTTT. Protein sequence: CASSLDRANQPQHF.